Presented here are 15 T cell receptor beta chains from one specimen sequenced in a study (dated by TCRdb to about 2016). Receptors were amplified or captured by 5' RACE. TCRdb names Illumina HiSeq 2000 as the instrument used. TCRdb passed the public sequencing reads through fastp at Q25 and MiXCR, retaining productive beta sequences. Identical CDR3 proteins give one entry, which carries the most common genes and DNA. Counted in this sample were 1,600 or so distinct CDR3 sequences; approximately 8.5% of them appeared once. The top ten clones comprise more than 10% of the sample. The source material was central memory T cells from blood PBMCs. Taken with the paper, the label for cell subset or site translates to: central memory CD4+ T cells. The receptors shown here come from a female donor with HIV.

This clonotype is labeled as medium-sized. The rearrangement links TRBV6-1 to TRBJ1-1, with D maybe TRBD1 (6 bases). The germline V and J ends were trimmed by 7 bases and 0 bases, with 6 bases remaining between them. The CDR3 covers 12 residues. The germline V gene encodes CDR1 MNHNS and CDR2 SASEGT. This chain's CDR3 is CASNRVNTEAFF. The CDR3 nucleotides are TGTGCCAGCAACAGGGTGAACACTGAAGCTTTCTTT.

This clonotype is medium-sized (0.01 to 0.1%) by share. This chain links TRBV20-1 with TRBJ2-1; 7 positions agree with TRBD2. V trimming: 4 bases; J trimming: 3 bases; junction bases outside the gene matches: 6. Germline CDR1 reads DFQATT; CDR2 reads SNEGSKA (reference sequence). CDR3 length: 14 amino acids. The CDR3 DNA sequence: TGCAGTGCTAACCCGGGGGGAGGCTACAATGAGCAGTTCTTC. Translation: CSANPGGGYNEQFF.

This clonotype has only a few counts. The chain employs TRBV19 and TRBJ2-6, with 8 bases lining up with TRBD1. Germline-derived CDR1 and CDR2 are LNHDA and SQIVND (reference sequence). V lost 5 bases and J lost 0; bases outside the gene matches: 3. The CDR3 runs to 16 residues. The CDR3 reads CASSAGQGSGANVLTF. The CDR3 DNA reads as TGTGCCAGTAGTGCCGGACAGGGCTCTGGGGCCAACGTCCTGACTTTC.

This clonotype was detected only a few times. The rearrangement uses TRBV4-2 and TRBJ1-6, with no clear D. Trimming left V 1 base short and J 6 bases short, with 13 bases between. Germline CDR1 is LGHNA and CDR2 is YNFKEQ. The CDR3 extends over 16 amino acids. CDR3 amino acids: CASSQVSGSGNSPLHF. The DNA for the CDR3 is TGTGCCAGCAGCCAAGTTTCGGGGTCAGGTAATTCACCCCTCCACTTT.

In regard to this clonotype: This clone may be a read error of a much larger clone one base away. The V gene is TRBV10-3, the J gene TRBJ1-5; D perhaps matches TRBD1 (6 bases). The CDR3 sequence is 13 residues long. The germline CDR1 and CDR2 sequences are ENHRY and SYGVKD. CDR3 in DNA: TGTGCCATCCGGGGGGCAGATAATCGGCCCCAGCATTTT. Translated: CAIRGADNRPQHF.

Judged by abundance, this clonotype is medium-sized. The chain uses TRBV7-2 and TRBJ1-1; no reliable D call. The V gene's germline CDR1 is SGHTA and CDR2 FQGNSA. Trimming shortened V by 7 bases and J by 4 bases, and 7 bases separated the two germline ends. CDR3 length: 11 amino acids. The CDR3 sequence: CASIPTTEAFF. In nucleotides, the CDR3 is TGTGCCAGCATCCCCACCACTGAAGCTTTCTTT.

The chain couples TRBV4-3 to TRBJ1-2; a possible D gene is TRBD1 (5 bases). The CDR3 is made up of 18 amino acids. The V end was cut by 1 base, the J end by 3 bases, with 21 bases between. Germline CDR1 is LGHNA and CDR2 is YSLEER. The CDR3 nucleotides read TGCGCCAGCAGCCAAGCCGGGGGATCCGCGCGCGGGGACTATGGCTACACCTTC. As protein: CASSQAGGSARGDYGYTF.

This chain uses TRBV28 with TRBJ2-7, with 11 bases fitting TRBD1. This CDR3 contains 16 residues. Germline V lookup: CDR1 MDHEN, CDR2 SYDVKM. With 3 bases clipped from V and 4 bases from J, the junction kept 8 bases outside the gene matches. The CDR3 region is CASSLAGQGASYEQYV. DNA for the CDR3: TGTGCCAGCAGTTTGGCCGGACAGGGGGCGAGTTACGAGCAGTACGTC.

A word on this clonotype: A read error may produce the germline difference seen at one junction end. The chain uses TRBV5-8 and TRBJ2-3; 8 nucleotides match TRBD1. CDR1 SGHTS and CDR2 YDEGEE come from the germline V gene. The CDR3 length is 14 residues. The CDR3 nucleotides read TGTGCCAGCAGCCCCTGGACAGGGTCAGACACGCAGTATTTT. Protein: CASSPWTGSDTQYF.

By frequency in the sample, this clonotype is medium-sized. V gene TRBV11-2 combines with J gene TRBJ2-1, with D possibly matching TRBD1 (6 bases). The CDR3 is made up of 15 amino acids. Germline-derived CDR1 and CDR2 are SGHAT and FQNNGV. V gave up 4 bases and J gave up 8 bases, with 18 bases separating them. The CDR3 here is CASSSGQSPYDEQFF. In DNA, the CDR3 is TGTGCCAGCAGCTCCGGACAGAGTCCTTACGATGAGCAGTTCTTC.

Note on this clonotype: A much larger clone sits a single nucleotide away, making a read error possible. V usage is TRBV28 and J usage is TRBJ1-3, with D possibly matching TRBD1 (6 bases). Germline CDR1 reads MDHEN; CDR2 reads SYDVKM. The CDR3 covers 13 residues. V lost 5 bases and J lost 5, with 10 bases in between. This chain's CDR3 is CASSTGTRNTIYF. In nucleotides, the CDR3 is TGTGCCAGCAGTACAGGGACCAGAAACACCATATATTTT.

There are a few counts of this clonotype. The chain's CDR3 is CASSLSGRLVTEAFF. Written as DNA, the CDR3 is TGTGCCAGCAGCTTGTCGGGGAGGTTGGTCACTGAAGCTTTCTTT. V gene TRBV5-6 combines with J gene TRBJ1-1, with D unclear. The CDR3 is 15 residues long. The germline V gene has CDR1 SGHDT and CDR2 YYEEEE. V was cut by 1 base and J by 4 bases, with 14 bases left in between.

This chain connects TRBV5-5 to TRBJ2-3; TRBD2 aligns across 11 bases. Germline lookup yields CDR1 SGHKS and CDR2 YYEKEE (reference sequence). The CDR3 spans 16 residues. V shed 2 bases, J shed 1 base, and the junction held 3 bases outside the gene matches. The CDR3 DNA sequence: TGTGCCAGCAGCTTTAGCGGGGGGGCTGGCACAGATACGCAGTATTTT. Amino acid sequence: CASSFSGGAGTDTQYF.

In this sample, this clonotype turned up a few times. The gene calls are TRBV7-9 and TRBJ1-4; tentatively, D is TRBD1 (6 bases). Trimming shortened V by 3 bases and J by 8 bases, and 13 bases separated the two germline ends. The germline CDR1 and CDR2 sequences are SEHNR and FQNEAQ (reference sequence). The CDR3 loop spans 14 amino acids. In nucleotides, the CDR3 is TGTGCCAGCAGCTTGGGGGGGGCCTTCGAAAAACTGTTTTTT. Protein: CASSLGGAFEKLFF.

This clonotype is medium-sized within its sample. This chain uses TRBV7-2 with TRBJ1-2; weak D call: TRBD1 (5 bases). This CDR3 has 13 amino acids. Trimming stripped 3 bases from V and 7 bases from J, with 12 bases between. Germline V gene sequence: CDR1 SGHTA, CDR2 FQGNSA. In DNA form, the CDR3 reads TGTGCCAGCAGCTTCATCCAGGGAAGTGGCTACACCTTC. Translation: CASSFIQGSGYTF.